The rows below give T cell receptor beta chains drawn from one sample of a study of T-cell memory formation after mild COVID-19. Each CDR3 protein gets one entry after TCRdb re-called the 5' RACE reads with MiXCR. This table holds hundreds of thousands of distinct CDR3 sequences, roughly 15% found once. The sequencing sample was made of PBMCs or a T cell subset sorted from them (not recorded which). The receptor set was obtained from a young man who had mild COVID-19 (a few samples of this study predate the infection). Cell type and time point are not known. The CDR3 runs from the conserved cysteine through the conserved F or W. A D gene is named only where the DNA matches it firmly. Part of the rows lack a size; the others show once, few, many or a class for expanded clones.

v_call: TRBV5-1; j_call: TRBJ2-3; d_call: -; clone_size: many; cdr3_aa: CASSLEGTDTQYF; cdr3_nt: TGCGCCAGCAGCTTAGAGGGTACAGATACGCAGTATTTT
v_call: TRBV7-9; j_call: TRBJ2-3; d_call: -; clone_size: few; cdr3_aa: CASSWRGGAPPTDTQYF; cdr3_nt: TGTGCCAGCAGCTGGCGAGGGGGGGCCCCCCCCACAGATACGCAGTATTTT
v_call: TRBV4-1; j_call: TRBJ2-3; d_call: TRBD2; clone_size: -; cdr3_aa: CASSQEFWSSGVSDTQYF; cdr3_nt: TGCGCCAGCAGCCAAGAATTCTGGAGTAGCGGGGTCTCAGATACGCAGTATTTT
v_call: TRBV7-8; j_call: TRBJ2-5; d_call: TRBD2; clone_size: -; cdr3_aa: CASSTGSGGETQYF; cdr3_nt: TGTGCCAGCAGCACCGGGAGCGGGGGGGAGACCCAGTACTTC
v_call: TRBV12-3/TRBV12-4; j_call: TRBJ1-2; d_call: -; clone_size: few; cdr3_aa: CASSFRDTRVGYTF; cdr3_nt: TGTGCCAGCAGTTTCCGGGACACCAGAGTTGGCTACACCTTC
v_call: TRBV12-3/TRBV12-4; j_call: TRBJ1-2; d_call: -; clone_size: few; cdr3_aa: CASRDTDYGYTF; cdr3_nt: TGTGCCAGCAGGGACACCGACTATGGCTACACCTTC
v_call: TRBV7-9; j_call: TRBJ2-5; d_call: -; clone_size: few; cdr3_aa: CASSSELVRWETQYF; cdr3_nt: TGTGCCAGCAGTTCTGAACTCGTTCGGTGGGAGACCCAGTACTTC
v_call: TRBV5-1; j_call: TRBJ2-1; d_call: -; clone_size: -; cdr3_aa: CASSLFVNNEQFF; cdr3_nt: TGCGCCAGCAGCTTGTTTGTGAACAATGAGCAGTTCTTC
v_call: TRBV27; j_call: TRBJ2-5; d_call: TRBD1; clone_size: once; cdr3_aa: CASSPEPGTGSVGDEVEETQYF; cdr3_nt: TGTGCCAGCAGTCCCGAACCCGGGACAGGGAGTGTAGGCGATGAAGTTGAGGAGACCCAGTACTTC
v_call: TRBV6-1; j_call: TRBJ1-4; d_call: -; clone_size: -; cdr3_aa: CASTYQTVGIEKLFF; cdr3_nt: TGTGCCAGCACCTACCAGACTGTGGGCATTGAAAAACTGTTTTTT
v_call: TRBV18; j_call: TRBJ1-1; d_call: -; clone_size: -; cdr3_aa: CASSPSGVGTEAFF; cdr3_nt: TGTGCCAGCTCACCGTCAGGGGTGGGCACTGAAGCTTTCTTT
v_call: TRBV12-3/TRBV12-4; j_call: TRBJ1-1; d_call: TRBD1; clone_size: many; cdr3_aa: CASTLGDRGTEAFF; cdr3_nt: TGTGCCAGCACTTTGGGGGACAGGGGCACTGAAGCTTTCTTT
v_call: TRBV10-3; j_call: TRBJ2-1; d_call: -; clone_size: few; cdr3_aa: CAALEPGLTNEQFF; cdr3_nt: TGTGCCGCGCTCGAACCGGGGCTTACCAATGAGCAGTTCTTC
v_call: TRBV3-1; j_call: TRBJ2-3; d_call: -; clone_size: -; cdr3_aa: CASSYQSPDTQYF; cdr3_nt: TGTGCCAGCAGCTACCAGTCCCCAGATACGCAGTATTTT
v_call: TRBV6-6; j_call: TRBJ2-3; d_call: -; clone_size: few; cdr3_aa: CASSYQAGDTQYF; cdr3_nt: TGTGCCAGCAGTTACCAAGCGGGCGATACGCAGTATTTT
v_call: TRBV11-1; j_call: TRBJ1-1; d_call: -; clone_size: once; cdr3_aa: CASSWASEAFF; cdr3_nt: TGTGCCAGCAGCTGGGCGAGTGAAGCTTTCTTT
v_call: TRBV10-3; j_call: TRBJ2-3; d_call: -; clone_size: -; cdr3_aa: CAISLGGLADTQYF; cdr3_nt: TGTGCCATCAGTCTAGGGGGGCTGGCAGATACGCAGTATTTT
v_call: TRBV7-9; j_call: TRBJ2-7; d_call: TRBD2; clone_size: -; cdr3_aa: CASSSTPSGGLFSYEQYF; cdr3_nt: TGTGCCAGCAGCTCAACCCCGAGCGGGGGCCTTTTTTCCTACGAGCAGTACTTC
v_call: TRBV12-3/TRBV12-4; j_call: TRBJ1-1; d_call: -; clone_size: few; cdr3_aa: CASSLERPEAFF; cdr3_nt: TGTGCCAGCAGTTTAGAACGACCCGAAGCTTTCTTT
v_call: TRBV27; j_call: TRBJ1-1; d_call: TRBD1; clone_size: -; cdr3_aa: CASSQQGAGTEAFF; cdr3_nt: TGTGCCAGCAGCCAACAGGGGGCAGGGACTGAAGCTTTCTTT
v_call: TRBV14; j_call: TRBJ2-1; d_call: TRBD1; clone_size: -; cdr3_aa: CASSQAGTGPYNEQFF; cdr3_nt: TGTGCCAGCAGCCAAGCCGGGACAGGGCCTTACAATGAGCAGTTCTTC
v_call: TRBV20-1; j_call: TRBJ2-1; d_call: TRBD2; clone_size: medium-sized; cdr3_aa: CSARGLAGGEQFF; cdr3_nt: TGCAGTGCTAGAGGACTAGCGGGGGGTGAGCAGTTCTTC
v_call: TRBV7-9; j_call: TRBJ2-7; d_call: -; clone_size: few; cdr3_aa: CASSFDRRGSGGEQYF; cdr3_nt: TGTGCCAGCAGCTTTGATAGAAGGGGGTCGGGCGGCGAGCAGTACTTC
v_call: TRBV6-2/TRBV6-3; j_call: TRBJ2-1; d_call: TRBD2; clone_size: many; cdr3_aa: CASSVAGGWNEQFF; cdr3_nt: TGTGCCAGCAGTGTAGCGGGGGGGTGGAATGAGCAGTTCTTC
v_call: TRBV7-2; j_call: TRBJ1-2; d_call: -; clone_size: few; cdr3_aa: CASSLRLRGYGYTF; cdr3_nt: TGTGCCAGCAGCTTACGTCTTAGGGGGTATGGCTACACCTTC
v_call: TRBV28; j_call: TRBJ1-3; d_call: TRBD1; clone_size: -; cdr3_aa: CASRSWDSGRNTIYF; cdr3_nt: TGTGCCAGCAGGTCTTGGGACAGTGGGAGAAACACCATATATTTT
v_call: TRBV20-1; j_call: TRBJ2-4; d_call: -; clone_size: -; cdr3_aa: CSASGNIQYF; cdr3_nt: TGCAGTGCTAGTGGGAACATTCAGTACTTC
v_call: TRBV5-4; j_call: TRBJ2-5; d_call: -; clone_size: few; cdr3_aa: CASSLGRADAMKTQYF; cdr3_nt: TGTGCCAGCAGCTTGGGTCGGGCCGATGCCATGAAGACCCAGTACTTC
v_call: TRBV7-9; j_call: TRBJ2-7; d_call: -; clone_size: few; cdr3_aa: CASSFRGGRYF; cdr3_nt: TGTGCCAGCAGCTTCAGGGGGGGTCGGTACTTC
v_call: TRBV5-1; j_call: TRBJ2-4; d_call: -; clone_size: few; cdr3_aa: CASSLVPGRENIQYF; cdr3_nt: TGCGCCAGCAGCTTGGTTCCGGGCAGAGAAAACATTCAGTACTTC
v_call: TRBV5-1; j_call: TRBJ2-7; d_call: -; clone_size: -; cdr3_aa: CASSLVVSADPSEQYF; cdr3_nt: TGCGCCAGCAGCTTGGTCGTTAGCGCCGATCCCTCCGAGCAGTACTTC
v_call: TRBV5-1; j_call: TRBJ2-2; d_call: -; clone_size: many; cdr3_aa: CASSGEANTGELFF; cdr3_nt: TGCGCCAGTTCAGGGGAGGCGAACACCGGGGAGCTGTTTTTT
v_call: TRBV9; j_call: TRBJ2-2; d_call: -; clone_size: -; cdr3_aa: CASSVEGTGPYTGELFF; cdr3_nt: TGTGCCAGCAGCGTAGAGGGGACGGGTCCATACACCGGGGAGCTGTTTTTT
v_call: TRBV7-8; j_call: TRBJ1-5; d_call: TRBD1; clone_size: few; cdr3_aa: CASTPTGQGGQPQHF; cdr3_nt: TGTGCCAGCACCCCGACGGGGCAGGGGGGTCAGCCCCAGCATTTT
v_call: TRBV7-9; j_call: TRBJ2-3; d_call: -; clone_size: -; cdr3_aa: CASSSSEEGDTQYF; cdr3_nt: TGTGCCAGCAGCTCTTCGGAAGAAGGAGATACGCAGTATTTT
v_call: TRBV5-1; j_call: TRBJ2-4; d_call: TRBD2; clone_size: many; cdr3_aa: CASSLAIGQGGNIQYF; cdr3_nt: TGCGCCAGCAGCTTGGCCATTGGTCAGGGAGGGAACATTCAGTACTTC
v_call: TRBV20-1; j_call: TRBJ1-1; d_call: -; clone_size: -; cdr3_aa: CSAYGPNTEAFF; cdr3_nt: TGCAGTGCCTACGGCCCGAACACTGAAGCTTTCTTT
v_call: TRBV5-1; j_call: TRBJ2-5; d_call: TRBD1; clone_size: many; cdr3_aa: CASSFFGQGEETQYF; cdr3_nt: TGCGCCAGCAGCTTTTTCGGACAGGGAGAGGAGACCCAGTACTTC
v_call: TRBV9; j_call: TRBJ2-2; d_call: -; clone_size: few; cdr3_aa: CASSVGTQNTGELFF; cdr3_nt: TGTGCCAGCAGCGTTGGGACTCAAAACACCGGGGAGCTGTTTTTT
v_call: TRBV21-1; j_call: TRBJ1-2; d_call: -; clone_size: -; cdr3_aa: CASSIQTTGDDTF; cdr3_nt: TGTGCCAGCAGCATTCAGACGACAGGAGACGACACCTTC
v_call: TRBV7-9; j_call: TRBJ2-3; d_call: -; clone_size: -; cdr3_aa: CASSSLASSTDTQYF; cdr3_nt: TGTGCCAGCAGCTCCCTAGCGTCTAGCACAGATACGCAGTATTTT
v_call: TRBV29-1; j_call: TRBJ1-2; d_call: -; clone_size: -; cdr3_aa: CSVVLWDTRGYTF; cdr3_nt: TGCAGCGTTGTTTTGTGGGACACGCGAGGCTACACCTTC
v_call: TRBV27; j_call: TRBJ1-1; d_call: -; clone_size: -; cdr3_aa: CASSFKLGNTEAFF; cdr3_nt: TGTGCCAGCAGTTTCAAGCTGGGAAACACTGAAGCTTTCTTT
v_call: TRBV2; j_call: TRBJ2-1; d_call: TRBD2; clone_size: many; cdr3_aa: CASTGTSGDNEQFF; cdr3_nt: TGTGCCAGCACGGGGACTAGCGGTGACAATGAGCAGTTCTTC
v_call: TRBV7-9; j_call: TRBJ2-1; d_call: -; clone_size: many; cdr3_aa: CATIPSYNEQFF; cdr3_nt: TGTGCCACCATTCCCTCCTACAATGAGCAGTTCTTC
v_call: TRBV7-6; j_call: TRBJ1-5; d_call: -; clone_size: -; cdr3_aa: CASSLFPDTSSNQPQHF; cdr3_nt: TGTGCCAGCAGCTTATTTCCAGACACCAGCAGCAATCAGCCCCAGCATTTT
v_call: TRBV2; j_call: TRBJ2-5; d_call: -; clone_size: -; cdr3_aa: CASRDRGETQYF; cdr3_nt: TGTGCCAGCAGGGACAGAGGAGAGACCCAGTACTTC
v_call: TRBV3-1; j_call: TRBJ1-4; d_call: -; clone_size: -; cdr3_aa: CASSPDTGTQNEKLFF; cdr3_nt: TGTGCCAGCAGCCCAGATACCGGGACACAGAATGAAAAACTGTTTTTT
v_call: TRBV5-1; j_call: TRBJ2-5; d_call: -; clone_size: few; cdr3_aa: CASNAGQETQYF; cdr3_nt: TGCGCCAGCAATGCAGGGCAAGAGACCCAGTACTTC
v_call: TRBV5-6; j_call: TRBJ1-2; d_call: TRBD1; clone_size: -; cdr3_aa: CASSETGGDYGYTF; cdr3_nt: TGTGCCAGCAGCGAAACAGGGGGCGACTATGGCTACACCTTC
v_call: TRBV28; j_call: TRBJ2-1; d_call: TRBD2; clone_size: few; cdr3_aa: CASSETSGAKYEQFF; cdr3_nt: TGTGCCAGCAGTGAGACTAGCGGGGCGAAGTATGAGCAGTTCTTC
v_call: TRBV20-1; j_call: TRBJ1-5; d_call: -; clone_size: few; cdr3_aa: CSARVRNQPQHF; cdr3_nt: TGCAGTGCTAGAGTTAGGAATCAGCCCCAGCATTTT
v_call: TRBV15; j_call: TRBJ2-3; d_call: -; clone_size: -; cdr3_aa: CATSRGSRITDTQYF; cdr3_nt: TGTGCCACCAGCAGAGGGTCCCGGATCACAGATACGCAGTATTTT
v_call: TRBV7-3; j_call: TRBJ2-1; d_call: TRBD2; clone_size: few; cdr3_aa: CASSDSGGAFEQFF; cdr3_nt: TGTGCCAGCAGCGATAGCGGGGGGGCGTTTGAGCAGTTCTTC
v_call: TRBV20-1; j_call: TRBJ1-5; d_call: -; clone_size: few; cdr3_aa: CSATISRTAHQPQHF; cdr3_nt: TGCAGTGCTACGATAAGTAGGACAGCGCATCAGCCCCAGCATTTT
v_call: TRBV6-2/TRBV6-3; j_call: TRBJ2-5; d_call: -; clone_size: many; cdr3_aa: CASSYQGQETQYF; cdr3_nt: TGTGCCAGCAGTTATCAGGGACAAGAGACCCAGTACTTC
v_call: TRBV7-2; j_call: TRBJ2-3; d_call: TRBD2; clone_size: -; cdr3_aa: CASSLSGGDPSTDTQYF; cdr3_nt: TGTGCCAGCAGCTTAAGCGGGGGGGACCCTAGCACAGATACGCAGTATTTT